These 23 T cell receptor beta chains were sequenced from one sample in a study of shared clonotypes between healthy human individuals. TCRdb's table, derived via immunoSEQ multiplex PCR, lists solely in-frame clones and lacks some. The repertoire consists of about half a million clones, with more than 75% occurring once and the leading ten covering 13%. Input material: PBMCs. These receptor sequences come from a middle-aged woman in good health. Some clones in this sample may be carry-over from other donors' samples.

Only one count was recorded for this clone. Additional DNA sequences in this sample encode the identical CDR3. V gene TRBV7-2 combines with J gene TRBJ1-1; D perhaps matches TRBD1 (5 bases). In germline, CDR1 is SGHTA, CDR2 FQGNSA. The length of the CDR3 is 14 residues. Trimming removed 3 bases from V and 4 bases from J, with 12 bases in between. CDR3 sequence reads: CASSFAGGSTEAFF. The CDR3 nucleotides read TGTGCCAGCAGCTTCGCCGGGGGATCCACTGAAGCTTTCTTT.

CDR3 sequence: CASSLAQDTVKANYGYTF. CDR3 DNA sequence: TGTGCCAGCAGCTTAGCGCAGGACACAGTCAAAGCTAACTATGGCTACACCTTC. V is TRBV7-2 and J is TRBJ1-2, with D possibly being TRBD1 (5 bases). From germline, CDR1 is SGHTA and CDR2 FQGNSA. The CDR3 is 18 amino acids. V dropped 0 bases and J dropped 0 bases, with 17 bases sitting between them.

There are a few counts of this clone. This chain connects TRBV2 to TRBJ2-2, with 7 bases matching TRBD1. Germline assignment: CDR1 SNHLY and CDR2 FYNNEI. The CDR3 spans 15 residues. V trimming: 7 bases; J trimming: 4 bases; junction bases outside the gene matches: 9. The CDR3 coding sequence is TGTGCCAGCACCGGACGACAGGGAATCACCGGGGAGCTGTTTTTT. Protein product: CASTGRQGITGELFF.

This clone was seen more than once but under ten times. The rearrangement uses TRBV4-3 and TRBJ1-6; the match to TRBD1 covers 8 bases. Germline V gives CDR1 LGHNA, CDR2 YSLEER. The CDR3 spans 16 residues. Trimming removed 3 bases from V and 9 bases from J; junction bases left unmatched: 10. In DNA form, the CDR3 reads TGCGCCAGCAGCCACCTTTCGGACAGGGTGGGTTCACCCCTCCACTTT. It specifies CASSHLSDRVGSPLHF.

This chain uses TRBV4-2 with TRBJ2-5; D unresolved. CDR1 LGHNA and CDR2 YNFKEQ come from the germline V gene. Trimming cost V 4 bases and J 4 bases, with 10 bases left between them. The length of the CDR3 is 13 residues. The CDR3 nucleotides are TGTGCCAGCAGCCCACGGTACCGAGAGACCCAGTACTTC. Translation: CASSPRYRETQYF.

This clone was detected only a few times. V gene TRBV19 combines with J gene TRBJ2-2; 7 bases map to TRBD2. V was clipped by 5 bases and J by 4 bases; unmatched bases: 7. The germline V gene encodes CDR1 LNHDA and CDR2 SQIVND (reference sequence). The CDR3 totals 15 residues. The CDR3 coding sequence is TGTGCCAGTAGTCTACGGGAGGCGGGCACCGGGGAGCTGTTTTTT. It specifies CASSLREAGTGELFF. Based on the CDR3 plus reference TRBV19 and TRBJ2-2, the full variable domain is DGGITQSPKYLFRKEGQNVTLSCEQNLNHDAMYWYRQDPGQGLRLIYYSQIVNDFQKGDIAEGYSVSREKKESFPLTVTSAQKNPTAFYLCASSLREAGTGELFFGEGSRLTVL.

This clone was seen a single time. The J gene is TRBJ1-1, the V gene TRBV11-2, with 8 bases that match TRBD1. The CDR3 extends over 16 amino acids. In germline, CDR1 is SGHAT, CDR2 FQNNGV. V dropped 3 bases and J dropped 2; count of bases not matched to a gene: 8. DNA of the CDR3: TGTGCCAGCAGCTTCCTCCGGACAGGGCTTAACACTGAAGCTTTCTTT. Amino acid sequence: CASSFLRTGLNTEAFF.

The table lists this clone with a few counts. The chain links TRBV7-8 to TRBJ2-1; 9 positions agree with TRBD2. The CDR3 extends over 15 amino acids. Germline trimming cut 6 bases from V and 9 bases from J; bases unmatched to any gene: 12. Germline CDR1 is SGHVS and CDR2 is FQNEAQ. The CDR3 nucleotides are TGTGCCAGCAGTCGTAATAGCGGGAGAACGCTTGAGCAGTTCTTC. Residues: CASSRNSGRTLEQFF.

This chain links TRBV6-5 with TRBJ1-4; 8 nucleotides align to TRBD1. Germline V lookup: CDR1 MNHEY, CDR2 SVGAGI. CDR3 size: 14 residues. The V segment lost 6 bases and the J segment 6 bases; nucleotides outside the gene matches: 6. The CDR3 DNA follows: TGTGCCAGCAGGGCAGGGGGCAGGGATGAAAAACTGTTTTTT. This sequence encodes CASRAGGRDEKLFF.

This chain uses TRBV2 with TRBJ1-1; 10 nucleotides line up with TRBD1. The CDR3 covers 12 residues. V lost 10 bases, J lost 4 bases, and 3 bases stayed unmatched. Germline CDR1 reads SNHLY; CDR2 reads FYNNEI. In DNA form, the CDR3 reads TGTGCCAACGGACAGGGGGGCACTGAAGCTTTCTTT. It encodes CANGQGGTEAFF.

The rearrangement joins TRBV15 to TRBJ2-3, with 10 positions matching TRBD2. The CDR3 totals 14 residues. Trimming removed 8 bases from V and 0 bases from J; junction bases left unmatched: 2. From germline, CDR1 is LNHNV and CDR2 YYDKDF (reference sequence). CDR3 nucleotide sequence: TGTGCCACCGCTAGCGGGAGTAGCACAGATACGCAGTATTTT. Translating it yields CATASGSSTDTQYF.

This rearrangement joins TRBV5-1 to TRBJ2-3; D might be TRBD1 or TRBD2, each matching 6 bases. This CDR3 comprises 13 residues. Germline V gene data show CDR1 as SGHRS and CDR2 as YFSETQ. Trimming removed 4 bases at V and 6 bases at J, with 12 bases between. The CDR3 region is CASSRGVGDTQYF. DNA of the CDR3: TGCGCCAGCAGCAGGGGGGTTGGCGATACGCAGTATTTT. Combining the CDR3 with reference TRBV5-1 and TRBJ2-3 gives the whole variable domain KAGVTQTPRYLIKTRGQQVTLSCSPISGHRSVSWYQQTPGQGLQFLFEYFSETQRNKGNFPGRFSGRQFSNSRSEMNVSTLELGDSALYLCASSRGVGDTQYFGPGTRLTVL.

The J gene is TRBJ1-3, the V gene TRBV19; no clear D gene. Germline CDR1 is LNHDA and CDR2 is SQIVND (reference sequence). The CDR3 has 12 residues. Trimming removed 5 bases from V and 2 bases from J, with 4 bases in between. This chain's CDR3 is CASSGPGNTIYF. DNA of the CDR3: TGTGCCAGTAGTGGTCCTGGAAACACCATATATTTT. The complete variable domain, with remaining parts taken from reference TRBV19 and TRBJ1-3, reads DGGITQSPKYLFRKEGQNVTLSCEQNLNHDAMYWYRQDPGQGLRLIYYSQIVNDFQKGDIAEGYSVSREKKESFPLTVTSAQKNPTAFYLCASSGPGNTIYFGEGSWLTVV.

J is TRBJ2-1 and V is TRBV5-3, with 7 bases matching TRBD2. TRBV5-3 carries the ORF label, with uncertain function. The CDR3 is 15 residues long. V was clipped by 4 bases and J by 7 bases; unmatched bases: 11. Written as DNA, the CDR3 is TGTGCCAGAAGCGGGAGGCGACTAGCCGAGAATGAGCAGTTCTTC. Translated: CARSGRRLAENEQFF.

The chain links TRBV4-1 to TRBJ1-1; 8 bases line up with TRBD1. This CDR3 comprises 15 residues. Per germline, CDR1 MGHRA and CDR2 YSYEKL. V lost 5 bases and J lost 2; bases outside the gene matches: 7. DNA for the CDR3: TGCGCCAGCAGCACCGGACAGGGCGCAAACACTGAAGCTTTCTTT. This encodes CASSTGQGANTEAFF.

About this clone itself: Other DNA sequences in this specimen translate into the identical CDR3. V and J are TRBV15 and TRBJ1-2; D perhaps matches TRBD1 (6 bases). Germline CDR1 LNHNV, CDR2 YYDKDF (reference sequence). Trimming took off 3 bases at V and 4 bases at J, with 6 bases between the two ends. The CDR3 contains 12 residues. CDR3 sequence: CATSRDSYGYTF. DNA for the CDR3: TGTGCCACCAGCAGGGACAGCTATGGCTACACCTTC.

J is TRBJ2-7 and V is TRBV5-1; 8 positions match TRBD1. Germline-derived CDR1 and CDR2 are SGHRS and YFSETQ. The CDR3 totals 14 residues. Germline trimming cut 4 bases from V and 3 bases from J; bases unmatched to any gene: 6. The CDR3 DNA follows: TGCGCCAGCAGCCCCTTACAGGGGGGCTACGAGCAGTACTTC. This encodes CASSPLQGGYEQYF. The variable domain in full, completed from reference TRBV5-1 and TRBJ2-7, reads KAGVTQTPRYLIKTRGQQVTLSCSPISGHRSVSWYQQTPGQGLQFLFEYFSETQRNKGNFPGRFSGRQFSNSRSEMNVSTLELGDSALYLCASSPLQGGYEQYFGPGTRLTVT.

This chain joins TRBV7-9 and TRBJ1-1; D unclear. Trimming stripped 0 bases from V and 3 bases from J, with 8 bases between. CDR1 is SEHNR, CDR2 FQNEAQ, per germline (reference sequence). The CDR3 consists of 14 residues. Here the CDR3 reads CASSLASGDTEAFF. The CDR3 coding sequence is TGTGCCAGCAGCTTAGCGTCCGGCGACACTGAAGCTTTCTTT.

The chain has TRBV5-4 and TRBJ2-3, with D possibly being TRBD2 (5 bases). The V end lost 3 bases, the J end lost 0 bases, and 8 bases lay between the germline ends. The germline CDR1 and CDR2 sequences are SGHNT and YYREEE (reference sequence). The CDR3 runs 14 residues. DNA for the CDR3: TGTGCCAGCAGCTCAAGACTAAGCACAGATACGCAGTATTTT. Protein sequence: CASSSRLSTDTQYF.

This clone has a single count. This chain uses TRBV30 with TRBJ2-2; D is possibly TRBD1 (6 bases). Germline assignment: CDR1 GTSNPN and CDR2 SVGIG (reference sequence). V lost 3 bases and J 10 bases, leaving 15 bases between the germline ends. The CDR3 sequence is 13 residues long. The CDR3 bases are TGTGCCTGGAGCCCCCTTGGGGGCCCGGAGCTGTTTTTT. It specifies CAWSPLGGPELFF.

This clone was counted a single time. The chain has TRBV7-3 and TRBJ2-1, with a tentative D call TRBD2 (7 bases). Germline V gene sequence: CDR1 SGHTA, CDR2 FQGTGA. The CDR3 runs 17 residues. The V and J ends lost 0 bases and 6 bases respectively, with 18 bases between them. In DNA, the CDR3 is TGTGCCAGCAGCTTAACGCCGAGGGCGGGGGCAGGCAATGAGCAGTTCTTC. Amino acid sequence: CASSLTPRAGAGNEQFF.

The V gene is TRBV7-2, the J gene TRBJ2-7; 10 nucleotides match TRBD2. V lost 5 bases, J lost 2 bases, and 12 bases stayed unmatched. CDR1 and CDR2 (germline): SGHTA, FQGNSA. This CDR3 contains 17 residues. CDR3 in DNA: TGTGCCAGCAGCCCCAGGCTAGCGGGAGCCATGACCTACGAGCAGTACTTC. Protein: CASSPRLAGAMTYEQYF.

CDR3: CASSTGQGMAEAFF. In DNA form, the CDR3 reads TGCGCCAGCAGCACGGGACAGGGAATGGCTGAAGCTTTCTTT. J is TRBJ1-1 and V is TRBV5-1; TRBD1 aligns across 9 bases. Germline CDR1 and CDR2: SGHRS and YFSETQ. V gave up 4 bases and J gave up 6 bases; unmatched junction bases: 7. CDR3 size: 14 residues. The full variable domain, completed using reference TRBV5-1 and TRBJ1-1, is KAGVTQTPRYLIKTRGQQVTLSCSPISGHRSVSWYQQTPGQGLQFLFEYFSETQRNKGNFPGRFSGRQFSNSRSEMNVSTLELGDSALYLCASSTGQGMAEAFFGQGTRLTVV.